The 20 T cell receptor beta chains presented below share a single source sample, sequenced in a study of blood T cell repertoires in COVID-19. The table came from immunoSEQ multiplex PCR; TCRdb's copy has only in-frame clones and leaves some out. The sample has under 85,000 clones; roughly 80% are singletons. The sequencing input was peripheral blood. The receptors come from a man aged 60-69 years with active or convalescent COVID-19.

A few counts support this clone. V and J are TRBV19 and TRBJ2-7; the D is unclear. V was pared by 6 bases and J by 2 bases, with 14 bases between. The CDR3 has 14 residues. CDR1 is LNHDA and CDR2 is SQIVND in the germline V gene (reference sequence). The CDR3 region has the DNA TGTGCCAGTAGCTCCTACAGTCCAACCTACGAGCAGTACTTC. As protein: CASSSYSPTYEQYF.

V usage is TRBV19 and J usage is TRBJ2-7, with 7 bases identical to TRBD1. The germline V gene has CDR1 LNHDA and CDR2 SQIVND (reference sequence). V shed 3 bases and J 6 bases; nucleotides not matched to a gene: 11. The CDR3 is 15 residues long. The CDR3 region is CASSMAGTVAGEQYF. Written as DNA, the CDR3 is TGTGCCAGTAGTATGGCCGGGACAGTGGCGGGCGAGCAGTACTTC.

The chain uses TRBV19 and TRBJ1-2; D ambiguous. CDR1 LNHDA and CDR2 SQIVND come from the germline V gene (reference sequence). Trimming stripped 5 bases from V and 7 bases from J, with 26 bases between. The CDR3 sequence is 17 residues long. The CDR3 DNA reads as TGTGCCAGTAGTCCCGGGAGGGTCCCACTCACCGGCGGTGGCTACACCTTC. Translated: CASSPGRVPLTGGGYTF.

The V gene is TRBV5-1, the J gene TRBJ2-3; 8 nucleotides align to TRBD1. The trim removed 0 bases at V and 3 bases at J, leaving 3 bases unmatched. CDR3 size: 15 residues. Germline V gene data show CDR1 as SGHRS and CDR2 as YFSETQ. The CDR3 is CASSLAGGGTDTQYF. The CDR3, as DNA: TGCGCCAGCAGCTTGGCAGGGGGCGGAACAGATACGCAGTATTTT.

The V call is TRBV7-2, the J call TRBJ1-5; the match to TRBD1 covers 7 bases. CDR3 length: 15 amino acids. Germline trimming cut 3 bases from V and 5 bases from J; bases unmatched to any gene: 7. In germline, CDR1 is SGHTA, CDR2 FQGNSA. The CDR3 DNA sequence: TGTGCCAGCAGCTTTACAGGGGCTAAGGATCAGCCCCAGCATTTT. Translation: CASSFTGAKDQPQHF. Combining the CDR3 with reference TRBV7-2 and TRBJ1-5 gives the whole variable domain GAGVSQSPSNKVTEKGKDVELRCDPISGHTALYWYRQSLGQGLEFLIYFQGNSAPDKSGLPSDRFSAERTGGSVSTLTIQRTQQEDSAVYLCASSFTGAKDQPQHFGDGTRLSIL.

The chain couples TRBV7-2 to TRBJ2-3; the match to TRBD1 covers 8 bases. J lost 6 bases, V lost 5 bases, and 7 bases had no gene match. This CDR3 has 14 residues. CDR1 and CDR2 (germline): SGHTA, FQGNSA. In DNA, the CDR3 is TGTGCCAGCAGCAACAGGGGGTTGGGGGATACGCAGTATTTT. Its protein is CASSNRGLGDTQYF.

The V and J genes are TRBV6-6 and TRBJ1-1; tentatively, D is TRBD1 (6 bases). This CDR3 has 13 residues. V lost 7 bases to trimming and J lost 4 bases, with 13 bases between them. Germline-derived CDR1 and CDR2 are MNHNY and SVGAGI (reference sequence). The CDR3 sequence is CASKGLGGTEAFF. CDR3 DNA sequence: TGTGCCAGCAAGGGGTTAGGGGGCACTGAAGCTTTCTTT.

The chain is built from TRBV5-4 and TRBJ1-2; tentatively, D is TRBD1 (6 bases). The CDR3 is 13 residues long. V lost 6 bases and J lost 8, with 17 bases in between. CDR1 SGHNT and CDR2 YYREEE come from the germline V gene (reference sequence). CDR3 loop: CASTPPTGFGYTF. The DNA of the CDR3 is TGTGCCAGCACTCCGCCCACAGGGTTCGGCTACACCTTC.

This chain uses TRBV6-2 or TRBV6-3 with TRBJ1-2; D remains ambiguous. This CDR3 is 13 amino acids long. The V and J ends lost 6 bases and 5 bases respectively, with 13 bases between them. Germline assignment: CDR1 MNHEY and CDR2 SVGEGT. DNA for the CDR3: TGTGCCAGCAGCACGCCGGGAATGTATGGCTACACCTTC. Protein: CASSTPGMYGYTF.

The chain is built from TRBV5-4 and TRBJ2-7; D might be TRBD2 (6 bases). V lost 4 bases to trimming and J lost 3 bases, with 14 bases between them. There are 14 residues in the CDR3. Looked up from germline, CDR1 is SGHNT and CDR2 is YYREEE (reference sequence). The CDR3 loop is CASSPGGRNYEQYF. CDR3 in DNA: TGTGCCAGCAGCCCCGGAGGGCGGAACTACGAGCAGTACTTC. Full variable domain (outside the CDR3, taken from reference TRBV5-4 and TRBJ2-7): ETGVTQSPTHLIKTRGQQVTLRCSSQSGHNTVSWYQQALGQGPQFIFQYYREEENGRGNFPPRFSGLQFPNYSSELNVNALELDDSALYLCASSPGGRNYEQYFGPGTRLTVT.

The rearrangement joins TRBV3-1 (or the pseudogene TRBV3-2) to TRBJ1-6; no firm D call. There are 15 residues in the CDR3. Germline V gene sequence: CDR1 LGHDT, CDR2 YNNKEL (reference sequence). Trimming took off 3 bases at V and 7 bases at J, with 13 bases between the two ends. CDR3 sequence: CASSQAGHLNSPLHF. The CDR3 DNA reads TGTGCCAGCAGCCAGGCAGGCCACCTGAATTCACCCCTCCACTTT.

This clone showed up just a few times. The V gene is TRBV27, the J gene TRBJ2-6; a weak D match, TRBD2 (5 bases). The V gene lost 3 bases and the J gene lost 0 bases, with 6 bases spanning the gap. The CDR3 contains 15 residues. Per germline, CDR1 MNHEY and CDR2 SMNVEV (reference sequence). The CDR3 bases are TGTGCCAGCAGTTTTGGAGGCTCTGGGGCCAACGTCCTGACTTTC. Its protein is CASSFGGSGANVLTF.

The chain couples TRBV7-9 to TRBJ1-1, with a tentative D call TRBD1 (5 bases). Germline CDR1 reads SEHNR; CDR2 reads FQNEAQ (reference sequence). Trimming removed 3 bases from V and 5 bases from J, with 13 bases in between. The CDR3 is 14 amino acids. CDR3 sequence (DNA): TGTGCCAGCAGCTTTACAGGCCTGGCTACTGAAGCTTTCTTT. Translating it yields CASSFTGLATEAFF.

The chain has TRBV7-8 and TRBJ1-5, with a possible D match to TRBD1 (6 bases). CDR3 length: 15 amino acids. The V gene's germline CDR1 is SGHVS and CDR2 FQNEAQ. The V and J ends lost 1 base and 5 bases respectively, with 12 bases between them. The CDR3 spells CASSLEGRGYQPQHF. CDR3 sequence (DNA): TGTGCCAGCAGCTTAGAGGGCAGGGGTTATCAGCCCCAGCATTTT.

The V call is TRBV9, the J call TRBJ2-3; TRBD2 matches at 8 bases. The CDR3 totals 16 residues. Germline V lookup: CDR1 SGDLS, CDR2 YYNGEE. Trimming removed 2 bases from V and 0 bases from J; junction bases left unmatched: 5. DNA of the CDR3: TGTGCCAGCAGCGTTTTAGCGGGGCTAAGCACAGATACGCAGTATTTT. This sequence encodes CASSVLAGLSTDTQYF.

The chain joins TRBV18 to TRBJ1-1; possibly TRBD1 for D (6 bases). Germline-derived CDR1 and CDR2 are KGHSH and LQKENI. The CDR3 loop spans 16 amino acids. V was shortened by 3 bases and J by 4 bases, with 18 bases between the two germline ends. The chain's CDR3 is CASSPGTPDQATEAFF. CDR3 DNA: TGTGCCAGCTCACCGGGGACACCTGATCAGGCCACTGAAGCTTTCTTT.

The chain links TRBV5-1 to TRBJ2-7, with a tentative D call TRBD1 (5 bases). V lost 4 bases and J lost 3, with 8 bases in between. CDR3 size: 12 residues. Germline assignment: CDR1 SGHRS and CDR2 YFSETQ. The DNA of the CDR3 is TGCGCCAGCAGCATTCAGGGCTACGAGCAGTACTTC. It specifies CASSIQGYEQYF.

J is TRBJ2-1 and V is TRBV4-3; TRBD2 matches 10 bases. Trimming cost V 0 bases and J 8 bases; bases outside gene matches: 7. This CDR3 comprises 16 residues. Looked up from germline, CDR1 is LGHNA and CDR2 is YSLEER. The CDR3 spells CASSQDGSGGDDEQFF. CDR3 sequence (DNA): TGCGCCAGCAGCCAAGATGGGAGCGGGGGGGATGATGAGCAGTTCTTC.

The chain is built from TRBV23-1 and TRBJ2-7; the D gene is possibly TRBD2 (6 bases). TRBV23-1 qualifies as an ORF whose function is uncertain. Between the trimmed V and J ends, which lost 4 bases and 1 base, there was a span of 14 bases. This CDR3 has 15 residues. CDR3 nucleotides: TGCGCCAGCAGTCCGGAGGGTCGTACATCCTACGAGCAGTACTTC. As protein: CASSPEGRTSYEQYF.

The chain uses TRBV4-1 and TRBJ2-3; D unclear. V was cut by 1 base and J by 5 bases, with 4 bases left in between. This CDR3 has 12 amino acids. Germline CDR1 and CDR2: MGHRA and YSYEKL. Here the CDR3 reads CASSQGLDTQYF. As DNA, the CDR3 is TGCGCCAGCAGCCAAGGGCTAGATACGCAGTATTTT.